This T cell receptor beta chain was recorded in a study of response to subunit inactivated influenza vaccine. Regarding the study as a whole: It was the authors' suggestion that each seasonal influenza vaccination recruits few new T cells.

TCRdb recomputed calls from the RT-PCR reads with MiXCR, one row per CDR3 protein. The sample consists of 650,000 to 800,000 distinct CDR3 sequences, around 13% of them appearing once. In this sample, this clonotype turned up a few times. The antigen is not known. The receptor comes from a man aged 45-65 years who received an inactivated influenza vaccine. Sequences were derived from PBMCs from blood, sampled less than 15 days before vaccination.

CDR3 in amino acids: CASSSTVNEQFF. The CDR3 coding sequence is TGTGCCAGCAGTTCGACAGTGAATGAGCAGTTCTTC. The chain couples TRBV27 to TRBJ2-1; D is possibly TRBD1 (5 bases). This CDR3 has 12 amino acids. V dropped 4 bases and J dropped 7 bases, with 8 bases sitting between them. Germline CDR1 reads MNHEY; CDR2 reads SMNVEV (reference sequence).